Described below is a single T cell receptor beta chain sequence and its context. The antigen is not known. The sample originates from a study of radiotherapy plus CTLA-4 blockade in lung cancer. Across the study: Objective responses were recorded in 15% to 20% of patients, with disease control recorded in 25% to 35%.

Overall study results and limits: TCR clones of tumor origin grew in blood after radiotherapy plus ipilimumab.

TCRdb's table, derived via immunoSEQ multiplex PCR, lists solely in-frame clones and lacks some. The sample lists about 83,000 clones, around 76% occurring once. The receptor was derived from a human donor with non-small cell lung cancer who had a partial response to radiotherapy plus ipilimumab. Some clones in this sample may be carry-over from other donors' samples. This material consisted of peripheral blood, taken from a patient treated with radiotherapy plus ipilimumab.

The chain's CDR3 is CASSVAGGRYNEQFF. The DNA of the CDR3 is TGTGCCAGCAGCGTAGCGGGGGGGCGTTACAATGAGCAGTTCTTC. This sequence joins TRBV2 and TRBJ2-1; 11 nucleotides agree with TRBD2. The V gene's germline CDR1 is SNHLY and CDR2 FYNNEI. This CDR3 has 15 residues. Unmatched junction bases numbered 5, after V lost 6 bases and J lost 4 bases.